Detailed here is one T cell receptor beta chain. Likely a read error: the CDR3 ends without its conserved phenylalanine or tryptophan. These data belong to a study of regulatory T cells in long-lasting Graves disease. Background on the study: Graves' patients, diagnosed recently, had received antithyroid drugs under 3 months.

Arm-PCR of CDR3 regions and iRepertoire HTBI primers were used to build TCR beta libraries. A single record per CDR3 protein comes from TCRdb applying MiXCR to the multiplex PCR reads. The profile shows about 300,000 distinct CDR3 sequences, 15% to 20% of them singletons. This sample's time point: newly diagnosed GD, antithyroid drugs for less than 3 months. RNA isolated from PBMCs was used to make the TCR library. Trimming removed 2 bases at V and 4 bases at J, with 8 bases between. Germline V gives CDR1 GTSNPN, CDR2 SVGIG (reference sequence). The CDR3 runs 13 residues. This chain uses TRBV30 with TRBJ1-4; weak D call: TRBD1 (5 bases). The source of this sequence is a female donor with Graves disease. The sample in question was peripheral blood mononuclear cells (PBMCs), obtained at new diagnosis, from a patient treated with antithyroid drugs. In DNA, the CDR3 is TGTGCCTGGAGTCGACAGAATAATGAAAAACTGTTTTTG. Residues: CAWSRQNNEKLFL.